Each of the 18 T cell receptor beta chains below was sequenced from the same sample in a study of shared clonotypes between healthy human individuals. TCRdb's copy holds only in-frame clones and misses some; the assay was immunoSEQ multiplex PCR. The sample carries 1.5 million to 2.5 million clones, about 95% recorded once. Terminally differentiated effector memory CD45RA+ cells were excluded by CCR7 positive selection of CD45RO-negative cells. Sequencing used naive CD8+ T cells sorted from blood. These receptor sequences come from a man aged 18 to 30 in good health.

A remark on this clone: Other DNA sequences in the sample encode the same CDR3. This sequence joins TRBV29-1 and TRBJ2-7, with 7 bases lining up with TRBD1. This CDR3 comprises 12 residues. CDR1 and CDR2 (germline): SQVTM, ANQGSEA. V shed 4 bases and J 4 bases; nucleotides not matched to a gene: 4. CDR3 in amino acids: CSVVAGGYEQYF. CDR3 sequence (DNA): TGCAGCGTTGTAGCAGGGGGTTACGAGCAGTACTTC.

The rearrangement joins TRBV4-1 to TRBJ2-7; TRBD2 matches 11 bases. Germline CDR1 reads MGHRA; CDR2 reads YSYEKL. The CDR3 has 19 amino acids. Trimming took 0 bases from V and 1 from J; bases not matched to a gene: 11. CDR3 loop: CASSQDFWGPSGGSYEQYF. CDR3 nucleotide sequence: TGCGCCAGCAGCCAAGATTTCTGGGGGCCTAGCGGGGGGTCCTACGAGCAGTACTTC.

The chain has TRBV7-6 and TRBJ1-2; D is unresolved. Germline V CDR1 and CDR2: SGHVS, FNYEAQ. V lost 5 bases and J lost 2, with 15 bases in between. The CDR3 loop spans 15 amino acids. This CDR3 is CASSPTPGLNYGYTF. The CDR3 nucleotides read TGTGCCAGCAGCCCTACTCCTGGACTAAACTATGGCTACACCTTC.

The genes are TRBV6-1 and TRBJ2-7, with a weak D call TRBD1 (6 bases). Germline CDR1 reads MNHNS; CDR2 reads SASEGT. Trimming cost V 0 bases and J 2 bases, with 14 bases left between them. The CDR3 covers 16 residues. CDR3 sequence: CASSEARAGDPYEQYF. DNA of the CDR3: TGTGCCAGCAGTGAAGCGCGGGCAGGGGATCCCTACGAGCAGTACTTC.

The rearrangement uses TRBV5-4 and TRBJ2-7; possible D gene TRBD2, 6 bases. The CDR3 covers 14 residues. Germline V gene data show CDR1 as SGHNT and CDR2 as YYREEE (reference sequence). V lost 2 bases, J lost 0 bases, and 9 bases lay in between. The CDR3 reads CASSFGTSSYEQYF. The CDR3 region has the DNA TGTGCCAGCAGCTTCGGGACTTCCTCCTACGAGCAGTACTTC. Filled out from reference TRBV5-4 and TRBJ2-7, the complete variable domain reads ETGVTQSPTHLIKTRGQQVTLRCSSQSGHNTVSWYQQALGQGPQFIFQYYREEENGRGNFPPRFSGLQFPNYSSELNVNALELDDSALYLCASSFGTSSYEQYFGPGTRLTVT.

V gene TRBV28 combines with J gene TRBJ2-3, with unresolved D. The V gene's germline CDR1 is MDHEN and CDR2 SYDVKM. V gave up 3 bases and J gave up 1 base, with 11 bases separating them. This CDR3 spans 15 amino acids. CDR3 bases: TGTGCCAGCAGTTTCGTCGGTACGGGCACAGATACGCAGTATTTT. Translating it yields CASSFVGTGTDTQYF.

The chain couples TRBV7-9 to TRBJ2-5, with 10 bases fitting TRBD2. This CDR3 is 16 amino acids long. Germline CDR1 and CDR2: SEHNR and FQNEAQ (reference sequence). The ends lost 1 base at V and 1 base at J; junction bases unmatched: 3. CDR3 loop: CASSLVSSGSQETQYF. CDR3 DNA: TGTGCCAGCAGCTTAGTCTCTAGCGGGAGCCAAGAGACCCAGTACTTC.

In regard to this clone: The sample holds other DNA sequences that translate to the same CDR3. This chain joins TRBV5-6 and TRBJ2-7; no reliable D call. The CDR3 is made up of 13 amino acids. Trimming stripped 4 bases from V and 2 bases from J, with 10 bases between. Germline loops: CDR1 SGHDT, CDR2 YYEEEE. The CDR3 bases are TGTGCCAGCAGCCTAGGACGGGCCTACGAGCAGTACTTC. Protein product: CASSLGRAYEQYF.

The genes are TRBV11-2 and TRBJ2-1; D might be TRBD1 (6 bases). V was cut by 0 bases and J by 6 bases, with 15 bases left in between. CDR3 length: 16 residues. Per the germline V gene, CDR1 is SGHAT and CDR2 is FQNNGV. The DNA for the CDR3 is TGTGCCAGCAGCTTAGATGGGGGACATCGCTTCAATGAGCAGTTCTTC. Protein product: CASSLDGGHRFNEQFF.

The V call is TRBV4-1, the J call TRBJ2-7; 7 nucleotides align to TRBD2. The junction had 8 bases not matched to a gene; V was cut back by 4 bases and J by 2 bases. The germline V gene encodes CDR1 MGHRA and CDR2 YSYEKL. This CDR3 comprises 15 residues. As DNA, the CDR3 is TGCGCCAGCAGCCCCCTGGGGGGGAATACCTACGAGCAGTACTTC. Amino acid sequence: CASSPLGGNTYEQYF.

The chain is built from TRBV6-5 and TRBJ1-6, with 7 bases fitting TRBD1. With V trimmed by 6 bases and J by 4 bases, 6 bases remained unmatched. There are 15 residues in the CDR3. Germline loops: CDR1 MNHEY, CDR2 SVGAGI. CDR3 in DNA: TGTGCCAGCAGCGGGGGACAGCGATATAATTCACCCCTCCACTTT. Translated, it gives CASSGGQRYNSPLHF.

This chain joins TRBV13 and TRBJ2-7; no reliable D call. Germline CDR1 reads PRHDT; CDR2 reads FYEKMQ (reference sequence). V was clipped by 7 bases and J by 3 bases, with 13 bases between them. The CDR3 sequence is 13 residues long. The CDR3 here is CASTEAGVYEQYF. Here the CDR3 DNA reads TGTGCCAGCACCGAAGCTGGAGTCTACGAGCAGTACTTC.

The genes are TRBV4-2 and TRBJ2-5, with TRBD2 matching over 8 bases. Germline CDR1 reads LGHNA; CDR2 reads YNFKEQ. CDR3 length: 17 residues. Trimming removed 1 base from V and 2 bases from J; junction bases left unmatched: 9. The CDR3 bases are TGTGCCAGCAGCCAAGGGGAGGGTAGCGGGGAACAAGAGACCCAGTACTTC. It codes for CASSQGEGSGEQETQYF.

The gene calls are TRBV5-4 and TRBJ2-1; D uncertain. CDR3 size: 12 residues. Per germline, CDR1 SGHNT and CDR2 YYREEE (reference sequence). V gave up 0 bases and J gave up 10 bases, with 8 bases separating them. CDR3 in amino acids: CASSLGTQEQFF. Here the CDR3 DNA reads TGTGCCAGCAGCTTGGGGACCCAGGAGCAGTTCTTC.

The chain joins TRBV6-1 to TRBJ2-1, with a possible D match to TRBD1 (6 bases). This CDR3 has 14 residues. V was cut by 6 bases and J by 8 bases, with 17 bases left in between. Germline loops: CDR1 MNHNS, CDR2 SASEGT. The CDR3 sequence: CASSPAGVEDEQFF. In DNA form, the CDR3 reads TGTGCCAGCAGCCCCGCAGGGGTCGAGGATGAGCAGTTCTTC.

This chain links TRBV6-6 with TRBJ2-7; 9 nucleotides align to TRBD2. This CDR3 has 13 amino acids. Germline V gene lookup returns CDR1 MNHNY and CDR2 SVGAGI (reference sequence). Trimming removed 10 bases from V and 3 bases from J; junction bases left unmatched: 7. The CDR3 DNA sequence: TGTGCCACCAAAGCGGGGGGCAACTACGAGCAGTACTTC. It encodes CATKAGGNYEQYF.

The chain joins TRBV11-3 to TRBJ2-7, with D unresolved. V was cut by 3 bases and J by 4 bases, with 10 bases left in between. The germline CDR1 and CDR2 sequences are SGHNT and YENEEA. This CDR3 spans 13 amino acids. CDR3 nucleotide sequence: TGTGCCAGCAGCTTCAACGTGGGGTACGAGCAGTACTTC. Amino acids: CASSFNVGYEQYF.

The chain recombines TRBV15 with TRBJ2-3; 8 bases align to TRBD2. The CDR3 extends over 14 amino acids. Germline V lookup: CDR1 LNHNV, CDR2 YYDKDF (reference sequence). V lost 3 bases to trimming and J lost 2 bases; unmatched junction nucleotides: 1. CDR3 amino acids: CATSSGGATDTQYF. In DNA, the CDR3 is TGTGCCACCAGCAGCGGGGGGGCCACAGATACGCAGTATTTT. The whole variable domain, filled in from reference TRBV15 and TRBJ2-3, reads DAMVIQNPRYQVTQFGKPVTLSCSQTLNHNVMYWYQQKSSQAPKLLFHYYDKDFNNEADTPDNFQSRRPNTSFCFLDIRSPGLGDTAMYLCATSSGGATDTQYFGPGTRLTVL.